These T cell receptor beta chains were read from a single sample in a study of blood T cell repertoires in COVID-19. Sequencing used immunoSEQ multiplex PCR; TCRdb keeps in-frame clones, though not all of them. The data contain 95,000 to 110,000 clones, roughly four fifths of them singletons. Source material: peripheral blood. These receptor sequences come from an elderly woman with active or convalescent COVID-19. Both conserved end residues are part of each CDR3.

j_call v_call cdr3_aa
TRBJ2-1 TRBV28 CASTSSGSESSYNEQFF
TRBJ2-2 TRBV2 CASSGGELFF
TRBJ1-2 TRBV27 CASSPINGGGYTF
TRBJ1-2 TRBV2 CANPLMTGKRDGYTF
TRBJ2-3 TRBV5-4 CASSLQGGGIGTDTQYF
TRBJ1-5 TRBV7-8 CASSRKAGLVTNQPQHF
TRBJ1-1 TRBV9 CASSRLDRNTEAFF
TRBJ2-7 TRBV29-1 CSVVGQTRSYEQYF
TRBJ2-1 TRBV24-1 CATSDPGTGGTNEQFF
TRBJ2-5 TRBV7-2 CASSLVRGQETQYF
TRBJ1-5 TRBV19 CASSIAGGSNQPQHF
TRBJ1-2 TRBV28 CASSPTTGYSYTF